A selection of T cell receptor beta chains follows, all from one sample in a study of blood T cell repertoires in COVID-19. Method: immunoSEQ multiplex PCR; TCRdb's copy keeps in-frame clones and lacks some. Of 250,000 to 300,000 clones detected, approximately 90% appear once; the ten largest clones hold roughly 2%. The sample consisted of PBMCs or T cells enriched from blood (not recorded which). The receptors originated from a woman in her 40s with acute COVID-19. CDR3s include the opening cysteine and the closing phenylalanine or tryptophan. The D gene is left open where the match is weak. Size tells how often a clone was seen (once, few, many) or the class of an expanded clone, and some rows leave it out.

d_call	clone_size	v_call	j_call	cdr3_aa	cdr3_nt
.	.	TRBV7-9	TRBJ2-3	CASSRAGVSTDTQYF	TGTGCCAGCAGCCGTGCCGGGGTGAGCACAGATACGCAGTATTTT
TRBD1	.	TRBV7-2	TRBJ1-6	CASSYGTGTSSPLHF	TGTGCCAGCAGCTACGGGACAGGGACTTCGTCACCCCTCCACTTT
.	few	TRBV27	TRBJ1-3	CASSSAGVDGNTIYF	TGTGCCAGCAGTTCCGCAGGGGTCGATGGAAACACCATATATTTT
.	.	TRBV6-5	TRBJ2-1	CASSQLIYNEQFF	TGTGCCAGCAGCCAGTTAATTTACAATGAGCAGTTCTTC
TRBD1	.	TRBV5-1	TRBJ1-1	CASSRDSELDTEAFF	TGCGCCAGCAGTCGGGACAGCGAGTTGGACACTGAAGCTTTCTTT
TRBD2	.	TRBV4-1	TRBJ2-2	CASSQGGDTGELFF	TGCGCCAGCAGCCAGGGAGGGGACACCGGGGAGCTGTTTTTT
TRBD1	.	TRBV2	TRBJ1-6	CASREDRGNSPLHF	TGTGCCAGCAGAGAGGACAGGGGTAATTCACCCCTCCACTTT
.	.	TRBV11-2	TRBJ1-5	CASSLDRREPQHF	TGTGCCAGCAGCTTAGATAGACGGGAACCCCAGCATTTT
TRBD2	.	TRBV18	TRBJ2-5	CASSPVTSGGQETQYF	TGTGCCAGCTCACCAGTGACTAGCGGGGGACAAGAGACCCAGTACTTC
.	few	TRBV2	TRBJ1-1	CASTKTGLNTEAFF	TGTGCCAGCACCAAGACAGGCCTTAACACTGAAGCTTTCTTT
.	.	TRBV2	TRBJ1-1	CARGGRDTEAFF	TGTGCCAGAGGGGGAAGGGACACTGAAGCTTTCTTT
TRBD2	.	TRBV29-1	TRBJ2-3	CSVEIAGGTDTQYF	TGCAGCGTTGAAATAGCGGGAGGCACAGATACGCAGTATTTT
.	.	TRBV24-1	TRBJ1-5	CATSFGDEPQHF	TGTGCCACCAGTTTCGGGGATGAGCCCCAGCATTTT
.	.	TRBV21-1	TRBJ2-2	CASIGDRGFTGELFF	TGTGCCAGCATAGGGGACAGGGGTTTCACCGGGGAGCTGTTTTTT
.	.	TRBV20-1	TRBJ2-3	CSARATDTQYF	TGCAGTGCTAGAGCGACAGATACGCAGTATTTT
.	few	TRBV7-8	TRBJ2-6	CASRPRFGGANVLTF	TGTGCCAGCAGGCCTCGGTTTGGTGGGGCCAACGTCCTGACTTTC
TRBD1	.	TRBV18	TRBJ1-2	CASSPNGQGSGYTF	TGTGCCAGCTCACCTAACGGACAGGGATCTGGCTACACCTTC
TRBD1	.	TRBV12-3/TRBV12-4	TRBJ1-2	CASSRSWTGVF	TGTGCCAGCAGTCGCTCCTGGACAGGAGTTTTC
.	.	TRBV14	TRBJ2-3	CASSLDRVASNTDTQYF	TGTGCCAGCAGCCTTGACCGCGTAGCTTCTAACACAGATACGCAGTATTTT
.	.	TRBV28	TRBJ1-2	CASKWEGGYTF	TGTGCCAGCAAGTGGGAGGGTGGCTACACCTTC
.	.	TRBV21-1	TRBJ2-3	CASSGAGLSTDTQYF	TGTGCCAGCAGCGGGGCGGGGCTAAGCACAGATACGCAGTATTTT
.	.	TRBV7-2	TRBJ2-5	CASSLAAAGDQYF	TGTGCCAGCAGCTTAGCGGCCGCCGGGGACCAGTACTTC
TRBD1	.	TRBV29-1	TRBJ2-7	CSARQGGSYEQYF	TGCAGCGCGCGACAGGGGGGCTCCTACGAGCAGTACTTC
.	.	TRBV9	TRBJ1-3	CASSVTGSGNTIYF	TGTGCCAGCAGCGTAACAGGCTCTGGAAACACCATATATTTT
TRBD1	once	TRBV18	TRBJ1-1	CASSPGTGTPEAFF	TGTGCCAGCTCACCAGGGACAGGGACACCTGAAGCTTTCTTT
TRBD1	.	TRBV5-5	TRBJ1-5	CASSLAGQQGGSQPQHF	TGTGCCAGCAGCTTGGCCGGGCAACAGGGGGGTAGTCAGCCCCAGCATTTT
.	few	TRBV5-1	TRBJ2-5	CASSWERPETQYF	TGCGCCAGCAGCTGGGAGAGACCGGAGACCCAGTACTTC
TRBD1	.	TRBV28	TRBJ1-6	CASSETGDNSPLHF	TGTGCCAGCAGCGAGACAGGGGATAATTCACCCCTCCACTTT
TRBD2	.	TRBV7-3	TRBJ2-1	CASSPTSVYEQFF	TGTGCCAGCAGCCCGACTAGCGTTTATGAGCAGTTCTTC
.	.	TRBV10-3	TRBJ2-5	CAISESKTSLETQYF	TGTGCCATCAGTGAGTCGAAGACTAGTTTGGAGACCCAGTACTTC
TRBD2	.	TRBV25-1	TRBJ2-1	CASSSLGTSGNEQFF	TGTGCCAGCAGTTCTCTCGGGACTAGCGGCAATGAGCAGTTCTTC
TRBD1	.	TRBV28	TRBJ1-4	CASSSTGTGSDEKLFF	TGTGCCAGCAGTTCTACCGGGACAGGGTCGGATGAAAAACTGTTTTTT
TRBD2	.	TRBV9	TRBJ2-3	CASSVGQRDHTQYF	TGTGCCAGCAGCGTAGGCCAGCGGGACCATACGCAGTATTTT
TRBD2	.	TRBV10-2	TRBJ2-1	CASAASGGLLSYNEQFF	TGCGCCAGTGCCGCTAGCGGGGGGTTACTATCCTACAATGAGCAGTTCTTC
.	.	TRBV18	TRBJ1-5	CASSPRPADNQPQHF	TGTGCCAGCTCACCAAGGCCGGCGGACAATCAGCCCCAGCATTTT
TRBD2	.	TRBV25-1	TRBJ2-1	CASSGGTSGSSEQFF	TGTGCCAGCAGTGGGGGGACTAGCGGGAGTAGTGAGCAGTTCTTC
.	few	TRBV2	TRBJ2-3	CASRNSADTQYF	TGTGCCAGCAGGAATAGCGCAGATACGCAGTATTTT
.	.	TRBV24-1	TRBJ1-2	CATSDPGGGPGDGYTF	TGTGCCACCAGTGATCCCGGCGGGGGTCCGGGCGATGGCTACACCTTC
TRBD2	.	TRBV4-3	TRBJ2-1	CASSQARGGRLAGSQFF	TGCGCCAGCAGCCAAGCGCGGGGTGGTAGGCTAGCGGGGTCTCAGTTCTTC
TRBD1	.	TRBV6-2/TRBV6-3	TRBJ2-7	CASSYPQGAYEQYF	TGTGCCAGCAGTTACCCCCAGGGGGCTTACGAGCAGTACTTC
TRBD1	.	TRBV5-4	TRBJ1-2	CASSSQGAGYGYTF	TGTGCCAGCAGCTCACAGGGGGCTGGCTATGGCTACACCTTC
.	.	TRBV29-1	TRBJ2-6	CSVESVTGANVLTF	TGCAGCGTTGAGTCCGTTACTGGGGCCAACGTCCTGACTTTC
.	many	TRBV4-1	TRBJ1-5	CASSQGGTLGVNQPQHF	TGCGCCAGCAGCCAGGGGGGGACCTTGGGTGTCAATCAGCCCCAGCATTTT
TRBD1	.	TRBV28	TRBJ1-6	CASSLRAGGGNSPLHF	TGTGCCAGCAGCCTGAGGGCAGGGGGTGGTAATTCACCCCTCCACTTT
TRBD1	once	TRBV7-2	TRBJ2-7	CASSFDRGSYEQYF	TGTGCCAGCAGCTTCGACAGGGGATCCTACGAGCAGTACTTC
.	.	TRBV7-9	TRBJ2-7	CASSSAGSLYEQYF	TGTGCCAGCAGCTCTGCGGGGAGCCTCTACGAGCAGTACTTC
.	.	TRBV5-4	TRBJ2-1	CASSLVGSHNEQFF	TGTGCCAGCAGCTTGGTGGGTAGCCACAATGAGCAGTTCTTC
TRBD1	.	TRBV2	TRBJ1-6	CASRGGVYNSPLHF	TGTGCCAGCAGAGGGGGCGTCTATAATTCACCCCTCCACTTT